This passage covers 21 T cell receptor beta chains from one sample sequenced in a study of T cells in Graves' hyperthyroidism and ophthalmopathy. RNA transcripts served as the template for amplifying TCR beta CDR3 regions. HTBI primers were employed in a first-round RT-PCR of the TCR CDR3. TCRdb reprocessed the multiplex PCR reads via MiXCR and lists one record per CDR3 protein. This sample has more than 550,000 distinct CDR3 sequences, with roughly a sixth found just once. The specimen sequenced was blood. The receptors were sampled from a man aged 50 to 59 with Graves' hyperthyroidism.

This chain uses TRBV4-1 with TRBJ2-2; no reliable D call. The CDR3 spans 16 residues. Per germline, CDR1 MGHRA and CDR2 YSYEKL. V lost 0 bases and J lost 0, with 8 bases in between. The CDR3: CASSQDVLSNTGELFF. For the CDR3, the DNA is TGCGCCAGCAGCCAAGATGTGCTCTCGAACACCGGGGAGCTGTTTTTT.

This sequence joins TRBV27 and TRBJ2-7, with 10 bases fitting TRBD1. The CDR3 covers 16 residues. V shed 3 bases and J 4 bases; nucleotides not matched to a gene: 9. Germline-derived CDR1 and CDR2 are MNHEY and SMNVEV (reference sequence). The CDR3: CASSLVAGTGAYEQYF. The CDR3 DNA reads TGTGCCAGCAGTTTGGTGGCCGGGACAGGGGCTTACGAGCAGTACTTC.

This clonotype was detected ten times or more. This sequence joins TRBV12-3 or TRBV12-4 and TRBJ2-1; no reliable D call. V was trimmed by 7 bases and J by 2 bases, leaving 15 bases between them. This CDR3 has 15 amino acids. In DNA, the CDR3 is TGTGCCAGCATGCAATGGTTCGACCCCTACAATGAGCAGTTCTTC. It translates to CASMQWFDPYNEQFF.

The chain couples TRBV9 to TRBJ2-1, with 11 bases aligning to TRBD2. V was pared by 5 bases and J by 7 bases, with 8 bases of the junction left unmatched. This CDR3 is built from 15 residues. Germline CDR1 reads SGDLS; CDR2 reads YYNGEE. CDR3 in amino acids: CASSLAGGASNEQFF. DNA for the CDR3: TGTGCCAGCAGTTTAGCGGGGGGGGCCTCGAATGAGCAGTTCTTC.

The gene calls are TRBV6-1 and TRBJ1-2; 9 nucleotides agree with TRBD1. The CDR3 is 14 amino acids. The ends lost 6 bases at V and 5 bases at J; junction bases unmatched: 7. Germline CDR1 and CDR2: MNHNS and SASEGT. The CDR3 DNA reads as TGTGCCAGCAGCTCTATCGACAGGGGGTATGGCTACACCTTC. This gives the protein CASSSIDRGYGYTF.

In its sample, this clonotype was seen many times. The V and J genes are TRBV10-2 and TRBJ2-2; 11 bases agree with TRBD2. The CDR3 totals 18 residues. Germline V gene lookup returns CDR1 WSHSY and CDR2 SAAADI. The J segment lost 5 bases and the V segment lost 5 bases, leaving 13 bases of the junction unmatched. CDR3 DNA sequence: TGCGCCAGCAGTAAAGGACTAGCGGGTTCATCGGGGACCGGGGAGCTGTTTTTT. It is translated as CASSKGLAGSSGTGELFF.

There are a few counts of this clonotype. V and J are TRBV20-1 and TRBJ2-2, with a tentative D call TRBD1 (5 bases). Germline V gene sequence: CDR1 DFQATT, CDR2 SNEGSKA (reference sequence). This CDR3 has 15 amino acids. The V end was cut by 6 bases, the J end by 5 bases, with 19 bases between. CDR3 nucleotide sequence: TGCAGTGCCTTTTCGGACACGTTCGTGACCGGGGAGCTGTTTTTT. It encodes CSAFSDTFVTGELFF.

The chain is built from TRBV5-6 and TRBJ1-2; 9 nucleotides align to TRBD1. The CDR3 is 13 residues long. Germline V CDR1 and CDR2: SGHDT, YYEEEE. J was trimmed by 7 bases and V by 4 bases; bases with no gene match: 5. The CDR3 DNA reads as TGTGCCAGCAGCGCTGGGACAGGGAGTGGCTACACCTTC. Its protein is CASSAGTGSGYTF.

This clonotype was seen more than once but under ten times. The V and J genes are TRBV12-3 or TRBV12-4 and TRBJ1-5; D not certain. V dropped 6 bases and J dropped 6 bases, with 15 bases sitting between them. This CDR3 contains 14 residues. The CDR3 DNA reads TGTGCCAGCAGCCAAGGACCGACATTTCAGCCCCAGCATTTT. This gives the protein CASSQGPTFQPQHF.

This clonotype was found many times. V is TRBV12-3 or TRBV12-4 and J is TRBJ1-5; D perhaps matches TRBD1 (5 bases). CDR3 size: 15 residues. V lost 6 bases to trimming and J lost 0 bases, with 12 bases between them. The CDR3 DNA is TGTGCCAGCAGCCTGACAGACTATAGCAATCAGCCCCAGCATTTT. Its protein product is CASSLTDYSNQPQHF.

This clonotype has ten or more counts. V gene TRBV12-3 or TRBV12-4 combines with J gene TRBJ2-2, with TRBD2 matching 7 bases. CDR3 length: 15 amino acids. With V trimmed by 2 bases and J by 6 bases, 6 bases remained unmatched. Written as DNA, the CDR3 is TGTGCCAGCAGTTTAAGGCGGGAGCGTTCCGGGGAGCTGTTTTTT. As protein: CASSLRRERSGELFF.

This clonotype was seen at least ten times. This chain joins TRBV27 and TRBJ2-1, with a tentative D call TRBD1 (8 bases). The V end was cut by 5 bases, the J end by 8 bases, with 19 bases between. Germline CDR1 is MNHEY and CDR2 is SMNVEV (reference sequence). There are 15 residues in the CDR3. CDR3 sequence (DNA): TGTGCCAGCAGTCCTTGGACAGGGAGGGGTCATGAGCAGTTCTTC. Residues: CASSPWTGRGHEQFF.

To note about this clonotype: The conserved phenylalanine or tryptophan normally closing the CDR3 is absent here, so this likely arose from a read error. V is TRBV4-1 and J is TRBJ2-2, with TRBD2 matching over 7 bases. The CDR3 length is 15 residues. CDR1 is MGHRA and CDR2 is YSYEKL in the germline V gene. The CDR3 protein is CASSLTSGTTGELFC. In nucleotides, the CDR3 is TGCGCCAGCAGCCTAACTTCCGGGACTACCGGAGAGCTGTTTTGT.

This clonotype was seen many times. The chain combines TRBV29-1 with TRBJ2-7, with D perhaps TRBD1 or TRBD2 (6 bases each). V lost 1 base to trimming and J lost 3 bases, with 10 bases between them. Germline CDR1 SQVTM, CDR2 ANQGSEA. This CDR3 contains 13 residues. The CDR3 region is CSVEAGGGYEQYF. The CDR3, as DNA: TGCAGCGTTGAAGCCGGGGGCGGCTACGAGCAGTACTTC.

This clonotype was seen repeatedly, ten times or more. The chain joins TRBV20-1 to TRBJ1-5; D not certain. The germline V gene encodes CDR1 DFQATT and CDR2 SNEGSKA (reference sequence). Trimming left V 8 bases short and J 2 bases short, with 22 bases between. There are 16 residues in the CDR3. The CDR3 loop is CSLGGRARGGNQPQHF. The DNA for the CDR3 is TGCAGTCTCGGAGGGAGGGCAAGAGGCGGCAATCAGCCCCAGCATTTT.

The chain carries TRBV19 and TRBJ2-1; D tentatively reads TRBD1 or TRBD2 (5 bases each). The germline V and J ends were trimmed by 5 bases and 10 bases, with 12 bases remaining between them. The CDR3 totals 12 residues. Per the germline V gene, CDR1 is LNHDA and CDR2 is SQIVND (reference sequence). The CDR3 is CASSPGTGEQFF. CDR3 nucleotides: TGTGCCAGTAGTCCCGGGACCGGAGAGCAGTTCTTC.

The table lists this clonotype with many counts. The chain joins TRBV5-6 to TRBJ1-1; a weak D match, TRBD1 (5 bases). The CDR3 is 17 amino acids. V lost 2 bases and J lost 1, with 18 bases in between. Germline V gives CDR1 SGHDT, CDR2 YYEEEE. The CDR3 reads CASSLMFREGGNTEAFF. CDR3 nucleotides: TGTGCCAGCAGCTTAATGTTCAGGGAGGGAGGGAACACTGAAGCTTTCTTT.

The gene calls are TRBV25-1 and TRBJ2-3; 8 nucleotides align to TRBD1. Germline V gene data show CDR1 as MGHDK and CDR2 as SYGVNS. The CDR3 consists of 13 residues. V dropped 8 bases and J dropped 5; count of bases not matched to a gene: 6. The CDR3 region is CASSQGAVDTQYF. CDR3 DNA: TGTGCCAGCTCGCAGGGGGCTGTAGATACGCAGTATTTT.

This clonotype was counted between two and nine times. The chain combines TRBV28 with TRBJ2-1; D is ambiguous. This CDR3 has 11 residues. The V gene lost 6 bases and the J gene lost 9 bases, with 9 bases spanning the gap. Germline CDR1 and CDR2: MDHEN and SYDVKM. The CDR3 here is CASSPSLEQFF. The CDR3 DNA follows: TGTGCCAGCAGCCCCTCACTTGAGCAGTTCTTC.

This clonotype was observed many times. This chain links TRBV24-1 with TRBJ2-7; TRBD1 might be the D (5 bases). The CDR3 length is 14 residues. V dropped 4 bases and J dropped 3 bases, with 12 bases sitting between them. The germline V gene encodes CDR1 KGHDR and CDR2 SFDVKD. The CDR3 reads CATSDLGQFYEQYF. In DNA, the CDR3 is TGTGCCACCAGTGACCTGGGGCAGTTCTACGAGCAGTACTTC.

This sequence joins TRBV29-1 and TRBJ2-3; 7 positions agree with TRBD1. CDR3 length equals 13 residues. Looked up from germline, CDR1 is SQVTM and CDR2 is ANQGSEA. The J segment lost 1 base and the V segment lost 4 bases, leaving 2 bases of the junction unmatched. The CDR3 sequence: CSVGQGGTDTQYF. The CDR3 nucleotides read TGCAGCGTTGGACAGGGCGGCACAGATACGCAGTATTTT.